This is a list of T cell receptor beta chains from one sample in a study of blood T cell repertoires in COVID-19. Data came from immunoSEQ multiplex PCR; TCRdb stores just in-frame clones and leaves some out. Among about 48,000 clones listed, 75% to 90% were seen once. Sequencing was done on a sample of peripheral blood. These TCRs come from a man between 65 and 79 years old with acute or convalescent COVID-19. Each CDR3 is given with its conserved first and last residue. Only some rows state a clone size, as once, few, many or a class for expanded clones.

size | V | CDR3
- | TRBV2 | CASSVQGGYEQYF
- | TRBV11-2 | CASKIDRESSEQYF
- | TRBV5-1 | CASSMGQVMNTEAFF
- | TRBV7-9 | CASSLDGVGANVLTF
many | TRBV3-1/TRBV3-2 | CASSAGLGNTEAFF
- | TRBV6-2/TRBV6-3 | CASSTVDRVYNEQFF
- | TRBV5-1 | CASSLQSYSGNTIYF
- | TRBV5-6 | CASSLFGQNTEAFF
- | TRBV6-5 | CASSNEQHSPLHF
few | TRBV10-3 | CAISEPRQSGNTIYF
once | TRBV1 | CTSSPRLAGDNEQFF
- | TRBV6-5 | CASSFNKGEKLFF
- | TRBV19 | CASSTRQGGSYEQYF
- | TRBV5-1 | CASSPSGVWNEQFF
- | TRBV5-1 | CASSLMPDQETQYF
- | TRBV3-1/TRBV3-2 | CASSQGQGFVSGANVLTF
- | TRBV7-3 | CASSPDSSSGAFF
- | TRBV5-1 | CASSVTSGSSGELFF
- | TRBV7-9 | CASSLGTGESPLHF
- | TRBV4-2 | CASSQSGQGSGNTIYF
- | TRBV18 | CASSPRDEKLFF
- | TRBV9 | CASSGARSYNEQFF
- | TRBV25-1 | CASNRGRGETQYF
- | TRBV29-1 | CSVSGGYTGELFF
- | TRBV6-2/TRBV6-3 | CASSYPNTEAFF
- | TRBV19 | CASSIQGGNEKLFF
- | TRBV18 | CASSALAHEKLFF
many | TRBV19 | CASSFLTGGNTGELFF
- | TRBV11-2 | CASNPPGFGYTF
- | TRBV5-1 | CASSNTANYGYTF